This T cell receptor (beta chain) is drawn from a study of radiation and T cells in renal cell carcinoma. Overall study: Nephrectomy followed 15 Gy stereotactic body radiation by 4 weeks.

As to time point: baseline pretreatment blood. Stated treatment: 15 Gy SBRT to primary tumor, nephrectomy 4 weeks later. Profiled with immunoSEQ multiplex PCR; TCRdb holds only in-frame clones, not every one. The sample records roughly 53,000 clones, around 83% being singletons. CDR1 is MGHRA and CDR2 is YSYEKL in the germline V gene. The V end lost 2 bases, the J end lost 1 base, and 11 bases lay between the germline ends. This CDR3 has 15 residues. Material: blood, obtained from a patient whose treatment included radiotherapy and nephrectomy. V is TRBV4-1 and J is TRBJ1-1; D remains unclear. The TCR originated in a woman aged 70-85 years with renal cell carcinoma. CDR3 in amino acids: CASSQQQAGNTEAFF. CDR3 nucleotides: TGCGCCAGCAGCCAACAGCAGGCCGGGAACACTGAAGCTTTCTTT.